The entry below describes one TCR beta chain. Its matching antigen is unknown. This sample stems from a study of T cell responses to AZD1222 COVID-19 vaccine. Study conclusions and caveats: The donor cohort was predominantly white British with a female majority, and clonal diversity may have been underestimated. Close to half of all spike-specific TCRs reportedly target regions of the variants that are unmutated. Repertoire sampling happened only post peak T cell response. After two AZD1222 doses, spike-specific TCR breadth and depth rose versus day 0.

Sequencing was performed with immunoSEQ multiplex PCR; in TCRdb, only in-frame clones are kept and a portion is missing. The profile shows about 130,000 clones, roughly 89% of them singletons. The V gene's germline CDR1 is SGHVS and CDR2 FNYEAQ. Germline trimming cut 6 bases from V and 7 bases from J; bases unmatched to any gene: 9. The CDR3 covers 16 residues. The source of this sequence is an adult in good health. The rearrangement links TRBV7-6 to TRBJ1-6, with 10 nucleotides matching TRBD1. This sample comprised peripheral blood, obtained on day 0 of AZD1222 vaccination. The CDR3 loop reads CASSRTGGGLNSPLHF. The CDR3 nucleotides are TGTGCCAGCAGTAGGACAGGGGGTGGTTTGAATTCACCCCTCCACTTT.